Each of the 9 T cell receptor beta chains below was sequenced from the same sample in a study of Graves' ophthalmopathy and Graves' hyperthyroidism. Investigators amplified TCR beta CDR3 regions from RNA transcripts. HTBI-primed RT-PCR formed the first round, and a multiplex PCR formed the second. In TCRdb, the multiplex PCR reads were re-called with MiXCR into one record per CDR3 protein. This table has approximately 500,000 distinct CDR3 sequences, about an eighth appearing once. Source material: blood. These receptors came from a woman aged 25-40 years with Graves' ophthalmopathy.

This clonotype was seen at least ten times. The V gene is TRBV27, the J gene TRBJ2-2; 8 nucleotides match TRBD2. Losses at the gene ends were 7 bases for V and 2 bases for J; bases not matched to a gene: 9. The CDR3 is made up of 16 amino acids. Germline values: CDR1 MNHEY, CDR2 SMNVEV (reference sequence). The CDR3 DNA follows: TGTGCCAGCAAATTGGGGGCGGGAGGAAACACCGGGGAGCTGTTTTTT. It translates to CASKLGAGGNTGELFF.

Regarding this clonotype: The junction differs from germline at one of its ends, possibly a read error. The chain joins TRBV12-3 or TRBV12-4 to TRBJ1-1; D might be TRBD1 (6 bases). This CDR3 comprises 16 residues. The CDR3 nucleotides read TGTGTCAGCTGTCCAAGGGACATAACCCGGAGCACTGAAGCTTTCTTT. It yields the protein CVSCPRDITRSTEAFF.

The CDR3 region is CASSQKRRGQETQYF. CDR3 DNA: TGTGCCAGCAGTCAAAAAAGGAGGGGTCAAGAGACCCAGTACTTC. The V call is TRBV6-1, the J call TRBJ2-5, with a weak D call TRBD2 (6 bases). Germline loops: CDR1 MNHNS, CDR2 SASEGT. Trimming took off 5 bases at V and 2 bases at J, with 15 bases between the two ends. The length of the CDR3 is 15 residues.

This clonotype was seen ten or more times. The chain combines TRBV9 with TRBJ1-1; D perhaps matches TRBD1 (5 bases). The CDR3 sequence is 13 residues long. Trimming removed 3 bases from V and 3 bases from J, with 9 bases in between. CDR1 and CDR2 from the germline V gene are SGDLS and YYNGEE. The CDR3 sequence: CASSAGTYTEAFF. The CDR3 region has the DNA TGTGCCAGCAGCGCCGGGACTTACACTGAAGCTTTCTTT. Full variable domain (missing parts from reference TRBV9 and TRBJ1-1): DSGVTQTPKHLITATGQRVTLRCSPRSGDLSVYWYQQSLDQGLQFLIQYYNGEERAKGNILERFSAQQFPDLHSELNLSSLELGDSALYFCASSAGTYTEAFFGQGTRLTVV.

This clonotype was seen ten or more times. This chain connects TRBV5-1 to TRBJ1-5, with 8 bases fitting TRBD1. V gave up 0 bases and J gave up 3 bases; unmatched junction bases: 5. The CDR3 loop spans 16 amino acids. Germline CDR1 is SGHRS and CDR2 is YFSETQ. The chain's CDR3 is CASSLGQGRNNQPQHF. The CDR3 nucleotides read TGCGCCAGCAGCTTGGGACAGGGGAGGAACAATCAGCCCCAGCATTTT.

CDR3 nucleotide sequence: TGCGCCAGCGGAATACAGGGTTTAGCTAACTATGGCTACACCTTC. Amino acid sequence: CASGIQGLANYGYTF. The chain couples TRBV10-1 to TRBJ1-2, with a weak D call TRBD1 (6 bases). Germline values: CDR1 WNHNN, CDR2 SYGVQD (reference sequence). The CDR3 runs 15 residues. V lost 8 bases and J lost 0, with 16 bases in between.

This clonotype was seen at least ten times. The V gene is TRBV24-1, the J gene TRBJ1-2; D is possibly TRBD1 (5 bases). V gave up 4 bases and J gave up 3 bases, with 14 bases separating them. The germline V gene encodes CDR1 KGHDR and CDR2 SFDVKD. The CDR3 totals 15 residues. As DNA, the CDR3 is TGTGCCACCAGTGAAATGCGGGACGGAGACTATGGCTACACCTTC. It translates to CATSEMRDGDYGYTF.

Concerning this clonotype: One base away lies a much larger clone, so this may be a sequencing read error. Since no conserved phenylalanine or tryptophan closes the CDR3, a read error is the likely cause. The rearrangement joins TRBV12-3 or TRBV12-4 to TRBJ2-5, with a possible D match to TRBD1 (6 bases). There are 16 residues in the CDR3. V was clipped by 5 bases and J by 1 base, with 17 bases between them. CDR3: CASSPSGWTVQETQYL. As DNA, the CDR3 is TGTGCCAGCAGTCCCTCAGGTTGGACAGTCCAAGAGACCCAGTACCTC.

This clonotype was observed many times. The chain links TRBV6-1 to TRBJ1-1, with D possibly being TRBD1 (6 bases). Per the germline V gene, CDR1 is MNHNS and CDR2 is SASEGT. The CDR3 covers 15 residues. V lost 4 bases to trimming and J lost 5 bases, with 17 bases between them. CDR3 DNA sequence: TGTGCCAGCAGTGTATCCTCAGGGGAGGGAACTGAAGCTTTCTTT. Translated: CASSVSSGEGTEAFF.